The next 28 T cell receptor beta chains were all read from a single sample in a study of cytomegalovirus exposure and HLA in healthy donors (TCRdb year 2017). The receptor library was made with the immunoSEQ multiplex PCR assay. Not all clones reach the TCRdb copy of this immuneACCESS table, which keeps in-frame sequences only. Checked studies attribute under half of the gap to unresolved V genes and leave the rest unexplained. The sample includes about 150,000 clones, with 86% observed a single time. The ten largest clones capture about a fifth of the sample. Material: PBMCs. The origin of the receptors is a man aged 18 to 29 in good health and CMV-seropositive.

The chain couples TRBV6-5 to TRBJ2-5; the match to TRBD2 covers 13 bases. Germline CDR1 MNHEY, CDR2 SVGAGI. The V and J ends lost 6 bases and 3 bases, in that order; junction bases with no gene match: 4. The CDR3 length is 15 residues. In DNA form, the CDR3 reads TGTGCCAGCAGGCCGACTAGCGGGGGGAAAGAGACCCAGTACTTC. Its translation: CASRPTSGGKETQYF.

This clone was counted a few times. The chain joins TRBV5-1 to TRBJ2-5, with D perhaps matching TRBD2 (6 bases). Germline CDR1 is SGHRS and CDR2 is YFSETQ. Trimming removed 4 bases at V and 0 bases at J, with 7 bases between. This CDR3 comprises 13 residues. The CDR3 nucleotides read TGCGCCAGCAGCCTAGCGTACCAAGAGACCCAGTACTTC. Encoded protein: CASSLAYQETQYF.

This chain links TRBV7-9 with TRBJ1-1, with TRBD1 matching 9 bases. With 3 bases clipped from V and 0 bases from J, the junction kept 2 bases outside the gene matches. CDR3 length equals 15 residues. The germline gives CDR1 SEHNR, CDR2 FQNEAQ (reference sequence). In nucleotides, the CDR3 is TGTGCCAGCAGCTTGGGACAGGGAGTGAACACTGAAGCTTTCTTT. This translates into CASSLGQGVNTEAFF.

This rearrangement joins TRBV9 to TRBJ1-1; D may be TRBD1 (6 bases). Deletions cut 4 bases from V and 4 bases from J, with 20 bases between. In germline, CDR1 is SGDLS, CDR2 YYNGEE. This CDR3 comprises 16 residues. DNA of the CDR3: TGTGCCAGCAGCCCCCCCACAGGGTCTTGGCCCACTGAAGCTTTCTTT. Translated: CASSPPTGSWPTEAFF. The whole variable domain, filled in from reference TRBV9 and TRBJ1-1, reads DSGVTQTPKHLITATGQRVTLRCSPRSGDLSVYWYQQSLDQGLQFLIQYYNGEERAKGNILERFSAQQFPDLHSELNLSSLELGDSALYFCASSPPTGSWPTEAFFGQGTRLTVV.

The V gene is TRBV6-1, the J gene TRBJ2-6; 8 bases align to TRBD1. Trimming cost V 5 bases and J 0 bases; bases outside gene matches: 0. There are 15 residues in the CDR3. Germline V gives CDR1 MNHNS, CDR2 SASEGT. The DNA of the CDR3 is TGTGCCAGCAGTACAGGGGGCTCTGGGGCCAACGTCCTGACTTTC. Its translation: CASSTGGSGANVLTF.

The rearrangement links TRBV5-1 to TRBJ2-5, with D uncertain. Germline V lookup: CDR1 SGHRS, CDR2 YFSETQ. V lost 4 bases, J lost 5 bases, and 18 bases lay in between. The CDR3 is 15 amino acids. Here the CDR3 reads CASSNRGPSEETQYF. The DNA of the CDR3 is TGCGCCAGCAGCAACCGAGGCCCGAGCGAGGAGACCCAGTACTTC. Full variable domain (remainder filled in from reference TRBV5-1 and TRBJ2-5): KAGVTQTPRYLIKTRGQQVTLSCSPISGHRSVSWYQQTPGQGLQFLFEYFSETQRNKGNFPGRFSGRQFSNSRSEMNVSTLELGDSALYLCASSNRGPSEETQYFGPGTRLLVL.

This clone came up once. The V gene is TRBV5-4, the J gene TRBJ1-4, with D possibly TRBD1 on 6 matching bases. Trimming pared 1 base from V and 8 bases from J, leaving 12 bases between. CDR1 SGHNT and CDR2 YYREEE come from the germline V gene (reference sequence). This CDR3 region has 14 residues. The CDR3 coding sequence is TGTGCCAGCAGCTTGTATGGGGGCGGCGAAAAACTGTTTTTT. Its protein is CASSLYGGGEKLFF.

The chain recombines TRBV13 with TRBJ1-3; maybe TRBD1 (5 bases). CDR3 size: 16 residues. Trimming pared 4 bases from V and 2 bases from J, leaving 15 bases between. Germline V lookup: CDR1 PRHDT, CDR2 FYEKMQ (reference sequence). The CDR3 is CASSSYQAGPGNTIYF. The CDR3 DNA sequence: TGTGCCAGCAGCTCCTATCAGGCAGGGCCTGGAAACACCATATATTTT.

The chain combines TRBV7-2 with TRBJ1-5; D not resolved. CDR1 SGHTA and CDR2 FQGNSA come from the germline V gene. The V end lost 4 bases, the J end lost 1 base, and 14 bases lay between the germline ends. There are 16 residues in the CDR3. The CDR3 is CASSSRAPGSNQPQHF. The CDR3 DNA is TGTGCCAGCAGCTCCCGGGCCCCGGGAAGCAATCAGCCCCAGCATTTT.

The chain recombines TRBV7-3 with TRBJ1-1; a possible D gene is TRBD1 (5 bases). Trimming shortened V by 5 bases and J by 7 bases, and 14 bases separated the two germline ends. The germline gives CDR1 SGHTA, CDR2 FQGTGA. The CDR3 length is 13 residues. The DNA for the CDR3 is TGTGCCAGCAGCCCCGACGGGGGTAGTGAAGCTTTCTTT. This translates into CASSPDGGSEAFF. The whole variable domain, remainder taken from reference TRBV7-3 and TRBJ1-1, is GAGVSQTPSNKVTEKGKYVELRCDPISGHTALYWYRQSLGQGPEFLIYFQGTGAADDSGLPNDRFFAVRPEGSVSTLKIQRTERGDSAVYLCASSPDGGSEAFFGQGTRLTVV.

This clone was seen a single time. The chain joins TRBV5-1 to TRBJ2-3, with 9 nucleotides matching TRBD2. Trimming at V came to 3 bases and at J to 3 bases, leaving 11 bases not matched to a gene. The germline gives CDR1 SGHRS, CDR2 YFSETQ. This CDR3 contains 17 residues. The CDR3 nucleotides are TGCGCCAGCAGCTCCGGGACTAGCTCAGGTGGGACAGATACGCAGTATTTT. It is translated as CASSSGTSSGGTDTQYF.

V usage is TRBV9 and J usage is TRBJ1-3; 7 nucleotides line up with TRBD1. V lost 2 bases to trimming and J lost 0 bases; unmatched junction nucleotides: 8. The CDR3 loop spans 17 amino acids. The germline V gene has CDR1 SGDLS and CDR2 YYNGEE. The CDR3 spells CASSVKGQHGSGNTIYF. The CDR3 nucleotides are TGTGCCAGCAGCGTTAAGGGACAGCACGGCTCTGGAAACACCATATATTTT. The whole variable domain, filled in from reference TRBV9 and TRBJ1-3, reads DSGVTQTPKHLITATGQRVTLRCSPRSGDLSVYWYQQSLDQGLQFLIQYYNGEERAKGNILERFSAQQFPDLHSELNLSSLELGDSALYFCASSVKGQHGSGNTIYFGEGSWLTVV.

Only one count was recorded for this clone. The CDR3 is CASSLAESANTGELFF. CDR3 coding DNA: TGCGCCAGCAGCTTGGCCGAGAGCGCGAACACCGGGGAGCTGTTTTTT. This rearrangement joins TRBV5-1 to TRBJ2-2; unclear D gene. Trimming removed 0 bases from V and 0 bases from J, with 9 bases in between. The CDR3 spans 16 residues. Germline values: CDR1 SGHRS, CDR2 YFSETQ.

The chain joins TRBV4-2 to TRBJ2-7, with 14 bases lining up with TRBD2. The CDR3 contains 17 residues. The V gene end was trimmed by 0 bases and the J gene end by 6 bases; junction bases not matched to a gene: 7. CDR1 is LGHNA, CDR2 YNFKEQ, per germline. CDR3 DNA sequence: TGTGCCAGCAGCCAAGATCTAGGGACTAGCGGGAGACGCGAGCAGTACTTC. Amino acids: CASSQDLGTSGRREQYF.

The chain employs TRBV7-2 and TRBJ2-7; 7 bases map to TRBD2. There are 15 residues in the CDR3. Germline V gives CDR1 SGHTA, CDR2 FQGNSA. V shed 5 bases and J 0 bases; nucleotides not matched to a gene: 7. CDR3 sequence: CASSREGTSSYEQYF. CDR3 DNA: TGTGCCAGCAGCAGGGAGGGGACCAGCTCCTACGAGCAGTACTTC. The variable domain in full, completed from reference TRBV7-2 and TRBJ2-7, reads GAGVSQSPSNKVTEKGKDVELRCDPISGHTALYWYRQSLGQGLEFLIYFQGNSAPDKSGLPSDRFSAERTGGSVSTLTIQRTQQEDSAVYLCASSREGTSSYEQYFGPGTRLTVT.

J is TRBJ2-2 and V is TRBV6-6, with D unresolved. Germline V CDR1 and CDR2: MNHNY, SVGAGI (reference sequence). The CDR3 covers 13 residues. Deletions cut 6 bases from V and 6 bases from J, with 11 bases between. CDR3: CASRLTSSGELFF. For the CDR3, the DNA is TGTGCCAGCAGACTAACAAGTTCCGGGGAGCTGTTTTTT.

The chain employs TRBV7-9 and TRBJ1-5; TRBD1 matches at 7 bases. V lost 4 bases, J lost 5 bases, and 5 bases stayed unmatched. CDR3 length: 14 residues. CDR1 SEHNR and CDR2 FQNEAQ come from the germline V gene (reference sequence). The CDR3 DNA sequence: TGTGCCAGCAGCTCGGGACAGCTATATCAGCCCCAGCATTTT. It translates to CASSSGQLYQPQHF.

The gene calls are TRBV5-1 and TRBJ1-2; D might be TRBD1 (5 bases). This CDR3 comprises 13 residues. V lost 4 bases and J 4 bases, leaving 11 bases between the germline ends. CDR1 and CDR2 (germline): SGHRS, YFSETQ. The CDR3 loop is CASSPLRGYGYTF. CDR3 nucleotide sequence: TGCGCCAGCAGCCCCCTAAGGGGCTATGGCTACACCTTC. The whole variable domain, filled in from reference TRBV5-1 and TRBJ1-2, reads KAGVTQTPRYLIKTRGQQVTLSCSPISGHRSVSWYQQTPGQGLQFLFEYFSETQRNKGNFPGRFSGRQFSNSRSEMNVSTLELGDSALYLCASSPLRGYGYTFGSGTRLTVV.

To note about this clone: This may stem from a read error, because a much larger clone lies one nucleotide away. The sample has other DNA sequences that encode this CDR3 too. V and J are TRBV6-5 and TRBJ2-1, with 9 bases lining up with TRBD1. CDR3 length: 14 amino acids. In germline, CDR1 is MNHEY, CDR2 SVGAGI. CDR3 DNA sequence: TGTGCCAGCGGGGGGACAGGGCCATACAATGAGCAATTCTTC. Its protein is CASGGTGPYNEQFF.

This CDR3 reads CASSLGTEYEQYF. The CDR3 DNA reads TGCGCCAGCAGCTTGGGGACAGAGTACGAGCAGTACTTC. The chain links TRBV5-1 to TRBJ2-7, with a weak D call TRBD1 (6 bases). The V and J ends lost 0 bases and 4 bases respectively, with 8 bases between them. Germline V gene sequence: CDR1 SGHRS, CDR2 YFSETQ. This CDR3 has 13 amino acids.

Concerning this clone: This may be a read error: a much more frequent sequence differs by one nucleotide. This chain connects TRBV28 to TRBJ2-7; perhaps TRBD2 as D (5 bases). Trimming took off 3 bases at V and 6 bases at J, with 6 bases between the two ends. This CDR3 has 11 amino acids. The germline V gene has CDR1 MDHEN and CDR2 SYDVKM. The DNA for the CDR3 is TGTGCCAGCAGTTTTCGGGGCGAGCAGTACTTC. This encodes CASSFRGEQYF.

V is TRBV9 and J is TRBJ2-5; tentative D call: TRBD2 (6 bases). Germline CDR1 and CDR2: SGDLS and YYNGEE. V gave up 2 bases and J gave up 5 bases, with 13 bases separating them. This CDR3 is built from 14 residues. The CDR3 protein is CASSVPGVGETQYF. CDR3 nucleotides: TGTGCCAGCAGCGTCCCGGGGGTCGGGGAGACCCAGTACTTC.

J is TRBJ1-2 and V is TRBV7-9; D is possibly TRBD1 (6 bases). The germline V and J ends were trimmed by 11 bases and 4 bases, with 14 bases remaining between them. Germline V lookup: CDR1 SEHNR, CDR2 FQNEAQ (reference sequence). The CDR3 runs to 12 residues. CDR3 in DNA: TGTGCCGGCTACGACAGGAGCTATGGCTACACCTTC. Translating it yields CAGYDRSYGYTF.

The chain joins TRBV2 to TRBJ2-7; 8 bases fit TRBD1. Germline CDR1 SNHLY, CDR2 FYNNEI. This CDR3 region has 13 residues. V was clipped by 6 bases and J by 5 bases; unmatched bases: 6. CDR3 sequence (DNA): TGTGCCAGCAGCCAGCAGGGGGCCGACGAGCAGTACTTC. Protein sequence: CASSQQGADEQYF.

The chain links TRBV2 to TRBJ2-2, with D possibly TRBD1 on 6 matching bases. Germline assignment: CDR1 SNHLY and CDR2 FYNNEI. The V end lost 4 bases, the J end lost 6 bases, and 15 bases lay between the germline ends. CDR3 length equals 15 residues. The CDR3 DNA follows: TGTGCCAGCAGTGTCTCGGGACAAGGCGCCGGGGAGCTGTTTTTT. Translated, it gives CASSVSGQGAGELFF.

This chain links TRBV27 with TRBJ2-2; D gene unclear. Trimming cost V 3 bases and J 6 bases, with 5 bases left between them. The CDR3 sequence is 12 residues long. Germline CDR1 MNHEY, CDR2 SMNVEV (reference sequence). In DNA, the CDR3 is TGTGCCAGCAGTTTCATTGCCGGGGAGCTGTTTTTT. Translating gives CASSFIAGELFF.

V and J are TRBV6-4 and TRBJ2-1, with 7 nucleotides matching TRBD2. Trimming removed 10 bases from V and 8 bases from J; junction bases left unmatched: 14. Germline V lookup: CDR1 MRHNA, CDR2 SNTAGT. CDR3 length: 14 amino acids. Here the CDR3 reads CATGEWEGVYEQFF. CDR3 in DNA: TGTGCCACCGGGGAGTGGGAGGGAGTCTATGAGCAGTTCTTC.

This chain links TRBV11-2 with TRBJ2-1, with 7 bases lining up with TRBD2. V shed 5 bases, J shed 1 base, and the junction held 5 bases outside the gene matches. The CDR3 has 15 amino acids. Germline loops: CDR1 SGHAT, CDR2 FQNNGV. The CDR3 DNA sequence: TGTGCCAGCAGCCCTTCTAGCGGTTCCTACAATGAGCAGTTCTTC. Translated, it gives CASSPSSGSYNEQFF.